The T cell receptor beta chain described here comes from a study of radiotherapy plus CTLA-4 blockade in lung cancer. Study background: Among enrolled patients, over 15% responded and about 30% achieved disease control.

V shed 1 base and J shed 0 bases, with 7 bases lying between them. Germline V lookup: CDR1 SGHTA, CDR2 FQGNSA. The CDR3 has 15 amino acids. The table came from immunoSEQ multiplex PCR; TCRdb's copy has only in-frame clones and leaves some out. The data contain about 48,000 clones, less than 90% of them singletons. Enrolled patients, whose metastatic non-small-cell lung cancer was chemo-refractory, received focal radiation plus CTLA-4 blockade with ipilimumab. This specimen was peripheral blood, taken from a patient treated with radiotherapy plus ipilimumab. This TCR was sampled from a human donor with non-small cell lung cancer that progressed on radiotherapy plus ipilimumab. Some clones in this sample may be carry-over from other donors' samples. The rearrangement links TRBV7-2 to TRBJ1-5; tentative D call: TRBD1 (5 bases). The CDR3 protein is CASSLEGNSNQPQHF. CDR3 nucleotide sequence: TGTGCCAGCAGCTTAGAGGGGAATAGCAATCAGCCCCAGCATTTT.